Listed below are T cell receptor beta chains from one sample, sequenced in a study of blood T cell repertoires in COVID-19. Data came from immunoSEQ multiplex PCR; TCRdb stores just in-frame clones and leaves some out. The repertoire holds about 210,000 clones, with over 75% as singletons. Sequencing used peripheral blood. Receptor source: a woman aged 35 to 49 with acute or convalescent COVID-19. Each CDR3 is given with its conserved first and last residue. The order of the fields is clone size, D gene, V gene, J gene, CDR3 DNA, CDR3 protein. The D gene is left open where the match is weak. Only some rows state a clone size, as once, few, many or a class for expanded clones.

.	TRBD1	TRBV7-8	TRBJ1-6	TGTGCCAGCAGCGCTCCCAGGGGGCAAAGTAATTCACCCCTCCACTTT	CASSAPRGQSNSPLHF
.	.	TRBV15	TRBJ1-1	TGTGCCACCAGCAGAGATCGGGGATTCACTGAAGCTTTCTTT	CATSRDRGFTEAFF
.	.	TRBV20-1	TRBJ1-3	TGCAGTGCTAGAGCAGGAAACACCATATATTTT	CSARAGNTIYF
.	TRBD1	TRBV6-4	TRBJ1-5	TGTGCCAGCAGTAAAGTCGACATCGACCCGGGACAGGGTAGCAATCAGCCCCAGCATTTT	CASSKVDIDPGQGSNQPQHF
.	TRBD1	TRBV15	TRBJ1-1	TGTGCCACCAGCAGAGGTGGGACAGGAGGCACTGAAGCTTTCTTT	CATSRGGTGGTEAFF
.	TRBD1	TRBV29-1	TRBJ1-4	TGCAGCGCACTGGGACAGGGCGGCGAAAAACTGTTTTTT	CSALGQGGEKLFF
.	.	TRBV24-1	TRBJ1-4	TGTGCCACCAGTGACGGGGCAACTAATGAAAAACTGTTTTTT	CATSDGATNEKLFF
.	.	TRBV3-1/TRBV3-2	TRBJ1-5	TGTGCCAGCAGCCAAGCTTTCCAGGGTCGCAATCAGCCCCAGCATTTT	CASSQAFQGRNQPQHF
.	.	TRBV19	TRBJ1-2	TGTGCCAGTAATCCAATGGGCTACAGCTTTACTAACTATGGCTACACCTTC	CASNPMGYSFTNYGYTF
.	TRBD1	TRBV29-1	TRBJ1-2	TGCAGCGTGACGGACAGGGGCTATGGCTACACCTTC	CSVTDRGYGYTF
.	.	TRBV6-5	TRBJ1-6	TGTGCCAGCATGGACAAACTTAATTCACCCCTCCACTTT	CASMDKLNSPLHF
.	.	TRBV3-1/TRBV3-2	TRBJ1-1	TGTGCCAGCAGCCAAGATTGGGGGGACGCTGAAGCTTTCTTT	CASSQDWGDAEAFF
few	TRBD1	TRBV4-2	TRBJ1-1	TGTGCCAGCAGCCGAGACGCAGGGGGGATGAACACTGAAGCTTTCTTT	CASSRDAGGMNTEAFF
.	.	TRBV20-1	TRBJ1-2	TGCAGTGCTGGGATCCCGGGGGGCTACACCTTC	CSAGIPGGYTF
.	TRBD1	TRBV4-2	TRBJ2-3	TGTGCCAGCACCCGGACAGGGCGCACAGATACGCAGTATTTT	CASTRTGRTDTQYF
.	.	TRBV2	TRBJ2-4	TGTGCCAGCCGCGAACGGGGTGCCAAAAACATTCAGTACTTC	CASRERGAKNIQYF
.	TRBD1	TRBV24-1	TRBJ1-5	TGTGCCACCAGTCAGGGGGCGGGACAGCCCCAGCATTTT	CATSQGAGQPQHF
.	.	TRBV7-8	TRBJ1-6	TGTGCCAGCAGCTTAGTCCCGGACAGAGAACACTTT	CASSLVPDREHF
.	TRBD1	TRBV5-6	TRBJ1-2	TGTGCCAGCAGCCTTTGGGACAGGGGTTTCGGCTATGGCTACACCTTC	CASSLWDRGFGYGYTF
.	TRBD1	TRBV7-9	TRBJ1-2	TGTGCCAGCAGCCCCGACAGGGTGGTTGGAAATGGCTACACCTTC	CASSPDRVVGNGYTF
.	.	TRBV19	TRBJ1-5	TGTGCCAGTAGTATACTAAACGGAGGCAATCAGCCCCAGCATTTT	CASSILNGGNQPQHF
.	.	TRBV29-1	TRBJ1-2	TGCAGCGTCGTCGAGGGAAACTATGGCTACACCTTC	CSVVEGNYGYTF
once	TRBD1	TRBV15	TRBJ1-4	TGTGCCACCAGCAGGGAGAACAGGGGAGCCAATGAAAAACTGTTTTTT	CATSRENRGANEKLFF
.	TRBD1	TRBV5-1	TRBJ2-1	TGCGCCAGCAGCCCAGGGACAGGGAGGAACAATGAGCAGTTCTTC	CASSPGTGRNNEQFF
.	TRBD1	TRBV2	TRBJ2-1	TGTGCCAGCCTGACAGGGACCCTACTTGGCAATGAGCAGTTCTTC	CASLTGTLLGNEQFF
.	.	TRBV6-5	TRBJ2-5	TGTGCCAGCAGAATTCGATGGGGGGAGGAGACCCAGTACTTC	CASRIRWGEETQYF
.	.	TRBV18	TRBJ2-5	TGTGCCAGCTCACCCACTGATCGGGGGACCCAGTACTTC	CASSPTDRGTQYF
.	TRBD2	TRBV11-2	TRBJ2-1	TGTGCCAGCAGCTTCAGGCGACGGCTAGCGGGGGACAATGAGCAGTTCTTC	CASSFRRRLAGDNEQFF
.	.	TRBV6-5	TRBJ1-1	TGTGCCAGCAGTTACTCGATACAGAGCTACACTGAAGCTTTCTTT	CASSYSIQSYTEAFF